This passage covers 11 T cell receptor beta chains from one sample sequenced in a study of beta chain features in type 1 diabetes. Every bit of the isolated RNA underwent reverse transcription, so sequencing read expressed TCRB transcripts. The repertoire was sequenced with immunoSEQ multiplex PCR; TCRdb's copy has only in-frame clones and lacks some. The repertoire holds fewer than 400,000 clones, with 7% to 10% as singletons. Their antigens are not known. Findings of the study overall: Shortening that was moderate but significant affected the TCRB CDR3s of Type 1 diabetes patients in all four CD4+ subsets.

The sample was central memory CD4+ T cells from blood. The receptors originated from a man aged 25 to 45 with type 1 diabetes.

The chain recombines TRBV9 with TRBJ2-1, with D tentatively TRBD2 (7 bases). The ends were cut back, 4 bases at V and 6 bases at J, with 20 bases in the middle. Germline V gives CDR1 SGDLS, CDR2 YYNGEE. The CDR3 is 16 residues long. This chain's CDR3 is CASSTRDWGGGNEQFF. The CDR3 DNA reads TGTGCCAGCAGCACCAGGGACTGGGGAGGGGGCAATGAGCAGTTCTTC.

This clone occurred a few times. V and J are TRBV7-2 and TRBJ2-5; D may be TRBD1 (7 bases). V was shortened by 3 bases and J by 2 bases, with 13 bases between the two germline ends. The CDR3 consists of 15 residues. The germline gives CDR1 SGHTA, CDR2 FQGNSA. The CDR3 nucleotides read TGTGCCAGCAGCTTCTCCCAGGGGGGTCAAGAGACCCAGTACTTC. Its protein is CASSFSQGGQETQYF.

In its sample, this clone was seen a few times. This sample includes further DNA sequences coding for the same CDR3. The V and J genes are TRBV7-2 and TRBJ2-7, with D hard to call. The CDR3 is made up of 12 amino acids. Germline V gene data show CDR1 as SGHTA and CDR2 as FQGNSA. V shed 0 bases and J shed 3 bases, with 3 bases lying between them. The chain's CDR3 is CASSLAFYEQYF. The CDR3 DNA is TGTGCCAGCAGCTTAGCGTTCTACGAGCAGTACTTC.

The table lists this clone with a few counts. The chain uses TRBV7-2 and TRBJ1-2, with 7 bases lining up with TRBD1. Germline-derived CDR1 and CDR2 are SGHTA and FQGNSA. Unmatched junction bases numbered 12, after V lost 6 bases and J lost 5 bases. CDR3 length: 15 residues. The chain's CDR3 is CASSPSSTRGYGYTF. For the CDR3, the DNA is TGTGCCAGCAGTCCCTCGTCAACCAGGGGGTATGGCTACACCTTC.

The chain links TRBV28 to TRBJ1-5; TRBD1 matches at 7 bases. The length of the CDR3 is 14 residues. Trimming cost V 7 bases and J 2 bases; bases outside gene matches: 5. From germline, CDR1 is MDHEN and CDR2 SYDVKM. The CDR3 region is CASTRDSGNQPQHF. The CDR3, as DNA: TGTGCCAGCACGCGGGACAGTGGCAATCAGCCCCAGCATTTT. The variable domain in full, with the rest retrieved from reference TRBV28 and TRBJ1-5, is DVKVTQSSRYLVKRTGEKVFLECVQDMDHENMFWYRQDPGLGLRLIYFSYDVKMKEKGDIPEGYSVSREKKERFSLILESASTNQTSMYLCASTRDSGNQPQHFGDGTRLSIL.

The chain joins TRBV6-5 to TRBJ2-1; 11 nucleotides align to TRBD2. The germline V gene encodes CDR1 MNHEY and CDR2 SVGAGI. The V segment lost 5 bases and the J segment 5 bases; nucleotides outside the gene matches: 5. The CDR3 is 15 residues long. The CDR3 spells CASSPGLADHNEQFF. The DNA for the CDR3 is TGTGCCAGCAGTCCGGGACTAGCGGACCACAATGAGCAGTTCTTC.

V and J are TRBV7-2 and TRBJ1-4; D is possibly TRBD1 (6 bases). The CDR3 extends over 15 amino acids. V dropped 0 bases and J dropped 6 bases, with 11 bases sitting between them. The V gene's germline CDR1 is SGHTA and CDR2 FQGNSA. The CDR3 loop reads CASSLARGGDEKLFF. CDR3 DNA: TGTGCCAGCAGCTTAGCGCGGGGGGGCGATGAAAAACTGTTTTTT.

The V and J genes are TRBV4-3 and TRBJ1-2; D is undetermined. The CDR3 covers 15 residues. Trimming removed 1 base from V and 8 bases from J, with 17 bases in between. CDR1 is LGHNA and CDR2 is YSLEER in the germline V gene. CDR3 bases: TGCGCCAGCAGCCAAGCCCTGAGGCTCTTGGGGGGCTACACCTTC. Amino acids: CASSQALRLLGGYTF.

This sequence joins TRBV11-2 and TRBJ1-2; D is unresolved. The germline V gene has CDR1 SGHAT and CDR2 FQNNGV. This CDR3 has 14 residues. The germline V and J ends were trimmed by 1 base and 1 base, with 7 bases remaining between them. This CDR3 reads CASSLVRFNYGYTF. CDR3 nucleotides: TGTGCCAGCAGCTTAGTCCGGTTTAACTATGGCTACACCTTC. Based on the CDR3 plus reference TRBV11-2 and TRBJ1-2, the full variable domain is EAGVAQSPRYKIIEKRQSVAFWCNPISGHATLYWYQQILGQGPKLLIQFQNNGVVDDSQLPKDRFSAERLKGVDSTLKIQPAKLEDSAVYLCASSLVRFNYGYTFGSGTRLTVV.

This clone was seen a few times. The chain recombines TRBV5-1 with TRBJ2-2; possible D gene TRBD1, 5 bases. The CDR3 loop spans 16 amino acids. Germline V gene sequence: CDR1 SGHRS, CDR2 YFSETQ. V lost 1 base and J 6 bases, leaving 16 bases between the germline ends. The CDR3 region is CASSLSQGRFAGELFF. The CDR3 nucleotides read TGCGCCAGCAGCTTGTCCCAGGGAAGGTTCGCCGGGGAGCTGTTTTTT.

The rearrangement links TRBV7-2 to TRBJ2-5, with D uncertain. Germline V gene sequence: CDR1 SGHTA, CDR2 FQGNSA. CDR3 size: 14 residues. Trimming stripped 0 bases from V and 4 bases from J, with 9 bases between. Here the CDR3 reads CASSLAYSRETQYF. The DNA for the CDR3 is TGTGCCAGCAGCTTAGCCTACAGTCGAGAGACCCAGTACTTC.